This T cell receptor beta chain appears in the sequencing data of a study of blood T cell repertoires in COVID-19. In the study overall: Sites in the United States, Italy and Spain provided acute and convalescent COVID-19 samples. T cells, B-cell-depleted T cells, or PBMCs provided the cDNA or gDNA that served as material.

In the original analysis: Reference gene primer amplification in the assay estimated nucleated cell counts. Repertoires were generated with immunoSEQ multiplex PCR, while TCRdb's copy carries only in-frame clones and drops some. V and J calls plus clone size are reproduced from that table; the DNA served to infer D and trimming. The sample has approximately 670,000 clones, 80% to 90% seen once. This clone was recorded only once. Germline CDR1 SQVTM, CDR2 ANQGSEA. Trimming cost V 2 bases and J 0 bases; bases outside gene matches: 11. This CDR3 spans 18 amino acids. J is TRBJ2-2 and V is TRBV29-1; 8 positions agree with TRBD2. This clonotype was obtained from a woman aged 18-29 years with acute or convalescent COVID-19. Sample: peripheral blood. DNA of the CDR3: TGCAGCGTTGAATATAGTCGTCGGGGGGGCGCGAACACCGGGGAGCTGTTTTTT. Its protein product is CSVEYSRRGGANTGELFF.